This passage covers 27 T cell receptor beta chains from one sample sequenced in a study of T cells in Graves' hyperthyroidism and ophthalmopathy. RNA transcripts provided the source from which TCR beta CDR3 regions were amplified. HTBI primers were employed in a first-round RT-PCR of the TCR CDR3. TCRdb recomputed calls from the multiplex PCR reads with MiXCR, one row per CDR3 protein. The sample lists approximately 400,000 distinct CDR3 sequences; just under 15% were seen once. Sequencing was performed on blood. Every receptor here comes from a woman under 40 with Graves' hyperthyroidism.

This clonotype has at least ten counts. This chain links TRBV20-1 with TRBJ2-1; D may be TRBD2 (5 bases). Per germline, CDR1 DFQATT and CDR2 SNEGSKA (reference sequence). The CDR3 totals 12 residues. V shed 7 bases and J shed 9 bases, with 16 bases lying between them. In DNA form, the CDR3 reads TGCAGTGTAAGAAGACCGGGGATTGAGCAGTTCTTC. It is translated as CSVRRPGIEQFF.

Points on this clonotype: One end of the junction is discordant with germline, which a read error may explain. V gene TRBV7-9 combines with J gene TRBJ1-2; D may be TRBD1 (6 bases). Germline CDR1 reads SEHNR; CDR2 reads FQNEAQ (reference sequence). CDR3 size: 16 residues. The DNA for the CDR3 is TGTGCCAGCAGCTTAGGGGCAGGGGATGTCAACTATGGCCACACCTTC. This translates into CASSLGAGDVNYGHTF. The full variable domain, completed using reference TRBV7-9 and TRBJ1-2, is DTGVSQNPRHKITKRGQNVTFRCDPISEHNRLYWYRQTLGQGPEFLTYFQNEAQLEKSRLLSDRFSAERPKGSFSTLEIQRTEQGDSAMYLCASSLGAGDVNYGHTFGSGTRLTVV.

Many counts were recorded for this clonotype. The rearrangement uses TRBV7-9 and TRBJ2-1; 7 positions match TRBD2. Trimming at V came to 1 base and at J to 5 bases, leaving 5 bases not matched to a gene. The CDR3 covers 15 residues. CDR1 is SEHNR and CDR2 is FQNEAQ in the germline V gene (reference sequence). This CDR3 is CASSLGWAGDNEQFF. In nucleotides, the CDR3 is TGTGCCAGCAGCTTAGGTTGGGCGGGGGACAATGAGCAGTTCTTC.

Ten or more counts support this clonotype. In DNA form, the CDR3 reads TGTGCCAGCTCACCAAGGGACAACAGCAATCAGCCCCAGCATTTT. This translates into CASSPRDNSNQPQHF. The chain employs TRBV18 and TRBJ1-5, with a weak D call TRBD1 (6 bases). Germline loops: CDR1 KGHSH, CDR2 LQKENI. V was trimmed by 2 bases and J by 1 base, leaving 9 bases between them. The CDR3 is 15 residues long.

This clonotype has ten or more counts. This chain uses TRBV20-1 with TRBJ2-3, with 11 bases that match TRBD1. This CDR3 spans 16 amino acids. The germline V gene encodes CDR1 DFQATT and CDR2 SNEGSKA (reference sequence). The CDR3 DNA reads TGCAGCGGAGGGGGAGGAGGACAGGGGGCATCAGATACGCAGTATTTT. Translation: CSGGGGGQGASDTQYF.

This clonotype was counted many times. The chain employs TRBV7-2 and TRBJ2-1, with D perhaps matching TRBD2 (5 bases). Trimming took 4 bases from V and 8 from J, leaving 15 bases between them. The CDR3 extends over 14 amino acids. Germline V CDR1 and CDR2: SGHTA, FQGNSA. The CDR3 protein is CASSSSLRVDEQFF. The CDR3 DNA sequence: TGTGCCAGCAGCTCATCCTTGAGGGTGGATGAGCAGTTCTTC.

The table lists this clonotype with a few counts. The chain has TRBV6-1 and TRBJ1-5; unclear D gene. V lost 6 bases and J 4 bases, leaving 13 bases between the germline ends. The V gene's germline CDR1 is MNHNS and CDR2 SASEGT. The CDR3 contains 14 residues. CDR3 sequence reads: CASRPILGNQPQHF. The CDR3, as DNA: TGTGCCAGCAGACCGATATTGGGGAATCAGCCCCAGCATTTT.

The chain employs TRBV30 and TRBJ2-3; a weak D match, TRBD1 (6 bases). The V end was cut by 2 bases, the J end by 0 bases, with 9 bases between. Per germline, CDR1 GTSNPN and CDR2 SVGIG (reference sequence). The CDR3 contains 14 residues. The CDR3 loop is CAWSNRASTDTQYF. For the CDR3, the DNA is TGTGCCTGGAGTAACAGGGCTAGCACAGATACGCAGTATTTT.

This clonotype was observed many times. The chain carries TRBV28 and TRBJ2-5; TRBD1 matches at 8 bases. CDR1 and CDR2 from the germline V gene are MDHEN and SYDVKM. The junction had 6 bases not matched to a gene; V was cut back by 5 bases and J by 1 base. The CDR3 covers 15 residues. The CDR3 here is CASSRGQGSQETQYF. The DNA of the CDR3 is TGTGCCAGCAGTCGTGGACAGGGATCCCAAGAGACCCAGTACTTC. The full variable domain, its missing parts supplied by reference TRBV28 and TRBJ2-5, is DVKVTQSSRYLVKRTGEKVFLECVQDMDHENMFWYRQDPGLGLRLIYFSYDVKMKEKGDIPEGYSVSREKKERFSLILESASTNQTSMYLCASSRGQGSQETQYFGPGTRLLVL.

The rearrangement links TRBV12-5 to TRBJ2-1; D may be TRBD2 (5 bases). The germline V gene has CDR1 LGHNT and CDR2 FRNRAP. Trimming removed 5 bases at V and 4 bases at J, with 9 bases between. CDR3 length: 13 amino acids. The CDR3 protein is CASGTPGYNEQFF. The CDR3 bases are TGTGCTAGTGGTACCCCGGGGTACAATGAGCAGTTCTTC. The entire variable domain, with the rest obtained from reference TRBV12-5 and TRBJ2-1, is as follows: DARVTQTPRHKVTEMGQEVTMRCQPILGHNTVFWYRQTMMQGLELLAYFRNRAPLDDSGMPKDRFSAEMPDATLATLKIQPSEPRDSAVYFCASGTPGYNEQFFGPGTRLTVL.

In this sample, this clonotype turned up a few times. The V and J genes are TRBV11-2 and TRBJ2-4; D is uncertain. CDR3 length equals 16 residues. Trimming pared 5 bases from V and 0 bases from J, leaving 14 bases between. Germline CDR1 SGHAT, CDR2 FQNNGV. The CDR3 spells CASSAGPGLAKNIQYF. CDR3 DNA: TGTGCCAGCAGCGCCGGCCCGGGTCTAGCCAAAAACATTCAGTACTTC.

This clonotype was observed many times. This sequence joins TRBV28 and TRBJ2-5; TRBD1 aligns across 10 bases. This CDR3 spans 14 amino acids. Germline V gives CDR1 MDHEN, CDR2 SYDVKM. V lost 2 bases and J lost 5; bases outside the gene matches: 2. CDR3 DNA: TGTGCCAGCAGTTTAAGACAGGGGGCCGAGACCCAGTACTTC. It is translated as CASSLRQGAETQYF.

The chain links TRBV20-1 to TRBJ1-2; D gene uncertain. V was shortened by 2 bases and J by 4 bases, with 14 bases between the two germline ends. The CDR3 loop spans 14 amino acids. Germline V lookup: CDR1 DFQATT, CDR2 SNEGSKA (reference sequence). The CDR3 sequence is CSARPLDGAYGYTF. CDR3 nucleotides: TGCAGTGCTAGACCCCTAGACGGTGCCTATGGCTACACCTTC.

This clonotype was seen repeatedly, ten times or more. The chain carries TRBV2 and TRBJ2-1; unclear D gene. The CDR3 has 15 residues. CDR1 SNHLY and CDR2 FYNNEI come from the germline V gene. Trimming stripped 8 bases from V and 0 bases from J, with 14 bases between. The CDR3 bases are TGTGCCAGCTTATCCCCTATTGACTCCTACAATGAGCAGTTCTTC. It codes for CASLSPIDSYNEQFF. The variable domain in full, with the rest retrieved from reference TRBV2 and TRBJ2-1, is EPEVTQTPSHQVTQMGQEVILRCVPISNHLYFYWYRQILGQKVEFLVSFYNNEISEKSEIFDDQFSVERPDGSNFTLKIRSTKLEDSAMYFCASLSPIDSYNEQFFGPGTRLTVL.

As concerns this clonotype: A much larger clone differs by one base, so this may be a read error. The chain combines TRBV27 with TRBJ2-2; no definite D call. Per germline, CDR1 MNHEY and CDR2 SMNVEV (reference sequence). The CDR3 is 15 amino acids. The CDR3 sequence is CAGSLNPWFTGELFF. Here the CDR3 DNA reads TGTGCCGGCAGTTTAAACCCCTGGTTCACCGGGGAGCTGTTTTTT.

This clonotype was seen a handful of times. V gene TRBV11-3 combines with J gene TRBJ1-5; D is unresolved. This CDR3 is built from 16 residues. The V and J ends lost 3 bases and 2 bases respectively, with 14 bases between them. CDR1 and CDR2 (germline): SGHNT, YENEEA. CDR3 bases: TGTGCCAGCAGCTTGGAATTTAAGGTGGGCAATCAGCCCCAGCATTTT. Translating it yields CASSLEFKVGNQPQHF.

For this clonotype: One junction end does not reproduce the germline sequence, and a read error may be involved. The V and J genes are TRBV11-2 and TRBJ2-1; D possibly corresponds to TRBD2 (5 bases). CDR1 and CDR2 from the germline V gene are SGHAT and FQNNGV. This CDR3 has 16 residues. CDR3 sequence: CASSLRADSSYNGQFF. For the CDR3, the DNA is TGTGCCAGCAGCTTGCGAGCGGATAGCTCCTACAATGGGCAGTTCTTC.

The chain employs TRBV20-1 and TRBJ1-4, with 7 bases lining up with TRBD1. The CDR3 loop spans 14 amino acids. V shed 6 bases, J shed 5 bases, and the junction held 9 bases outside the gene matches. Germline V CDR1 and CDR2: DFQATT, SNEGSKA (reference sequence). CDR3 nucleotide sequence: TGCAGTGCCAGGGGGGGTTCTGCCAATGAAAAACTGTTTTTT. Residues: CSARGGSANEKLFF.

CDR3 DNA: TGCAGTGCTAGAGACCCCCGAAGGGGAGAATCCTATGGCTACACCTTC. Protein sequence: CSARDPRRGESYGYTF. V and J are TRBV20-1 and TRBJ1-2; weak D call: TRBD1 (5 bases). The V and J ends lost 0 bases and 4 bases respectively, with 18 bases between them. The CDR3 runs 16 residues. CDR1 and CDR2 from the germline V gene are DFQATT and SNEGSKA (reference sequence).

This clonotype was counted at least ten times. This chain links TRBV20-1 with TRBJ2-3; TRBD1 or TRBD2 may be the D gene (5 bases each). This CDR3 has 13 amino acids. Germline assignment: CDR1 DFQATT and CDR2 SNEGSKA (reference sequence). V lost 4 bases and J lost 4, with 12 bases in between. The CDR3 sequence is CSATGTPSDTQYF. Here the CDR3 DNA reads TGCAGTGCTACCGGGACCCCTTCAGATACGCAGTATTTT.

At least ten counts were recorded for this clonotype. The chain employs TRBV18 and TRBJ2-1; 7 bases fit TRBD1. V lost 5 bases and J lost 8; bases outside the gene matches: 3. Germline loops: CDR1 KGHSH, CDR2 LQKENI. CDR3 length equals 12 residues. CDR3 DNA sequence: TGTGCCAGCTCAGACCAGGGGGATGAGCAGTTCTTC. It translates to CASSDQGDEQFF. Complete variable domain (other parts from reference TRBV18 and TRBJ2-1): NAGVMQNPRHLVRRRGQEARLRCSPMKGHSHVYWYRQLPEEGLKFMVYLQKENIIDESGMPKERFSAEFPKEGPSILRIQQVVRGDSAAYFCASSDQGDEQFFGPGTRLTVL.

Concerning this clonotype itself: A junction boundary mismatches the germline segment, possibly from a read error. V is TRBV9 and J is TRBJ2-7; D gene unclear. This CDR3 comprises 16 residues. The V gene's germline CDR1 is SGDLS and CDR2 YYNGEE. CDR3 loop: CASSVGEVNSAYAQYF. The CDR3 DNA reads TGTGCCAGCAGCGTAGGTGAAGTCAATTCCGCCTACGCGCAGTACTTC. The full variable domain, with the rest looked up from reference TRBV9 and TRBJ2-7, is DSGVTQTPKHLITATGQRVTLRCSPRSGDLSVYWYQQSLDQGLQFLIQYYNGEERAKGNILERFSAQQFPDLHSELNLSSLELGDSALYFCASSVGEVNSAYAQYFGPGTRLTVT.

This chain links TRBV29-1 with TRBJ1-1, with D possibly TRBD1 on 5 matching bases. The length of the CDR3 is 17 residues. Trimming removed 3 bases at V and 5 bases at J, with 25 bases between. CDR1 and CDR2 from the germline V gene are SQVTM and ANQGSEA. CDR3 in amino acids: CSVEGILGVPFGTEAFF. In nucleotides, the CDR3 is TGCAGCGTTGAGGGCATATTGGGGGTCCCTTTTGGAACTGAAGCTTTCTTT. Drawing the rest from reference TRBV29-1 and TRBJ1-1, the complete variable domain is SAVISQKPSRDICQRGTSLTIQCQVDSQVTMMFWYRQQPGQSLTLIATANQGSEATYESGFVIDKFPISRPNLTFSTLTVSNMSPEDSSIYLCSVEGILGVPFGTEAFFGQGTRLTVV.

This clonotype has a count of ten or more. This chain uses TRBV3-1 with TRBJ2-7; the match to TRBD1 covers 9 bases. The CDR3 runs to 20 residues. The V gene's germline CDR1 is LGHDT and CDR2 YNNKEL (reference sequence). With V trimmed by 5 bases and J by 2 bases, 22 bases remained unmatched. As DNA, the CDR3 is TGTGCCAGCAGCTCCGTTTACCTTTTTACCGGGACAGGGAGGACCTACGAGCAGTACTTC. This gives the protein CASSSVYLFTGTGRTYEQYF.

The table lists this clonotype with many counts. This rearrangement joins TRBV3-1 to TRBJ1-2; D gene uncertain. V was trimmed by 1 base and J by 4 bases, leaving 16 bases between them. Per germline, CDR1 LGHDT and CDR2 YNNKEL (reference sequence). The CDR3 contains 16 residues. The CDR3 spells CASSQVLVGGRYGYTF. The CDR3 coding sequence is TGTGCCAGCAGCCAAGTTCTGGTGGGCGGACGCTATGGCTACACCTTC.

The chain couples TRBV20-1 to TRBJ1-2; D is undetermined. The germline CDR1 and CDR2 sequences are DFQATT and SNEGSKA (reference sequence). The length of the CDR3 is 12 residues. Between the trimmed V and J ends, which lost 3 bases and 1 base, there was a span of 6 bases. CDR3 in amino acids: CSASADNYGYTF. The CDR3 coding sequence is TGCAGTGCTAGTGCCGATAACTATGGCTACACCTTC.

This clonotype appeared many times. V gene TRBV20-1 combines with J gene TRBJ2-7, with TRBD2 matching over 13 bases. Trimming cost V 5 bases and J 6 bases; bases outside gene matches: 10. Germline V CDR1 and CDR2: DFQATT, SNEGSKA (reference sequence). This CDR3 comprises 15 residues. The CDR3 region is CSAPRTSGRASEQYF. The CDR3 coding sequence is TGCAGTGCTCCAAGGACTAGCGGGAGAGCAAGCGAGCAGTACTTC.